This TCR beta chain was profiled in a study of blood T cell repertoires in COVID-19. This clone was recorded a few times. V was trimmed by 3 bases and J by 4 bases, leaving 12 bases between them. The CDR3 is 14 residues long. Germline V gene lookup returns CDR1 PRHDT and CDR2 FYEKMQ (reference sequence). Sequencing was performed with immunoSEQ multiplex PCR; in TCRdb, only in-frame clones are kept and a portion is missing. The sample has roughly 80,000 clones, 84% seen once; the top ten hold roughly 3.5%. The rearrangement joins TRBV13 to TRBJ1-1, with D possibly TRBD1 on 6 matching bases. This sequence originates from a man aged 45-65 years with acute or convalescent COVID-19. Sequencing was carried out using peripheral blood. CDR3 DNA sequence: TGTGCCAGCAGCTTCCAGGGGAGGGGCACTGAAGCTTTCTTT. Translating gives CASSFQGRGTEAFF.